This TCR beta chain was identified in a study of Ad26.COV2.S vaccination and SARS-CoV-2 variants. Study findings and constraints: Spike-specific TCR breadth in vaccine recipients exceeded that seen in placebo recipients.

Profiling relied on immunoSEQ multiplex PCR, and the TCRdb table lists in-frame clones only, not all of them. The sample holds roughly 380,000 clones, roughly 91% seen once. The sample's treatment: roughly 19 received Ad26.COV2.S at low or high dose, single or two shots; a few received placebo; per-sample allocation not given. The investigators took samples on day 63 after the first vaccine or placebo injection. This clone turned up a few times. Its antigen is still unknown. The TCR comes from a person aged 18-60 years who received the Ad26.COV2.S COVID-19 vaccine or a placebo. The source material was peripheral blood, sampled in a trial of Ad26.COV2.S vaccine versus placebo.

The CDR3 region is CASSQDRGSPLHF. CDR3 nucleotides: TGTGCCAGCAGCCAGGACAGGGGTTCACCCCTCCACTTT. The genes are TRBV11-2 and TRBJ1-6, with TRBD1 matching 9 bases. This CDR3 comprises 13 residues. Germline V lookup: CDR1 SGHAT, CDR2 FQNNGV. Losses at the gene ends were 5 bases for V and 9 bases for J; bases not matched to a gene: 2.